Described below is a single T cell receptor (beta chain) sequence and its context. What it binds is not known. Sequencing used immunoSEQ multiplex PCR; TCRdb keeps in-frame clones, though not all of them. The repertoire includes about 200,000 clones, roughly 79% of them detected once, and over 10% sits in the top ten. This sample was included in a study of cytotoxic CD8 clonotypes in ibrutinib-treated CLL. V gave up 0 bases and J gave up 4 bases, with 7 bases separating them. The CDR3 loop spans 14 amino acids. Germline V CDR1 and CDR2: SGHVS, FQNEAQ. The study's findings and limits: Clonality was higher at ibrutinib response and returned toward baseline at progression. Baseline clonality, higher than in age-matched healthy donors, tracked circulating CD8+ T-cell counts.

The genes are TRBV7-8 and TRBJ1-5; D ambiguous. This receptor was identified in a human donor with chronic lymphocytic leukemia. The material was PBMCs, obtained after 12 months of ibrutinib treatment. This CDR3 is CASSLARRNQPQHF. The DNA for the CDR3 is TGTGCCAGCAGCTTAGCGCGGAGGAATCAGCCCCAGCATTTT.